The 21 T cell receptor beta chains reported below all come from one sample, sequenced in a study of blood T cell repertoires in COVID-19. Some clones are missing from TCRdb's copy, which holds only in-frame ones; the method was immunoSEQ multiplex PCR. Of a few hundred thousand clones in the sample, 80% to 90% were seen once. Input material: peripheral blood. All receptors derive from a woman in her thirties with active or convalescent COVID-19.

V is TRBV13 and J is TRBJ2-7; D is perhaps TRBD2 (7 bases). This CDR3 has 14 residues. V lost 5 bases and J lost 3, with 14 bases in between. The V gene's germline CDR1 is PRHDT and CDR2 FYEKMQ (reference sequence). CDR3 nucleotide sequence: TGTGCCAGCAGCCCCCGGGGGGCCGGCTACGAGCAGTACTTC. Protein product: CASSPRGAGYEQYF. The variable domain in full, completed from reference TRBV13 and TRBJ2-7, reads AAGVIQSPRHLIKEKRETATLKCYPIPRHDTVYWYQQGPGQDPQFLISFYEKMQSDKGSIPDRFSAQQFSDYHSELNMSSLELGDSALYFCASSPRGAGYEQYFGPGTRLTVT.

The chain carries TRBV15 and TRBJ1-2; 9 bases map to TRBD1. The CDR3 consists of 14 residues. Germline V lookup: CDR1 LNHNV, CDR2 YYDKDF (reference sequence). V lost 4 bases to trimming and J lost 5 bases; unmatched junction nucleotides: 5. The CDR3 region is CATSKNGTGYGYTF. The CDR3 DNA is TGTGCCACCAGCAAAAACGGGACAGGGTATGGCTACACCTTC.

This chain connects TRBV19 to TRBJ1-2; perhaps TRBD1 as D (5 bases). The V end was cut by 1 base, the J end by 2 bases, with 11 bases between. There are 15 residues in the CDR3. Germline V gene data show CDR1 as LNHDA and CDR2 as SQIVND (reference sequence). This CDR3 is CASSIAGAGNYGYTF. The CDR3 bases are TGTGCCAGTAGTATAGCCGGGGCGGGAAACTATGGCTACACCTTC.

This chain connects TRBV19 to TRBJ2-2, with D possibly being TRBD1 (5 bases). The V end lost 3 bases, the J end lost 6 bases, and 11 bases lay between the germline ends. Germline V lookup: CDR1 LNHDA, CDR2 SQIVND (reference sequence). This CDR3 contains 14 residues. The CDR3 coding sequence is TGTGCCAGTAGTATCAGGGCAGAGGCCGGGGAGCTGTTTTTT. Residues: CASSIRAEAGELFF.

V is TRBV6-5 and J is TRBJ1-6; D possibly corresponds to TRBD1 (6 bases). The CDR3 consists of 16 residues. Deletions cut 4 bases from V and 10 bases from J, with 20 bases between. Germline lookup yields CDR1 MNHEY and CDR2 SVGAGI. This CDR3 is CASSSTLDRTQSPLHF. The CDR3 DNA reads TGTGCCAGCAGTTCCACGCTCGACAGGACGCAGTCACCCCTCCACTTT.

V gene TRBV7-9 combines with J gene TRBJ2-5; the match to TRBD2 covers 7 bases. The V segment lost 5 bases and the J segment 2 bases; nucleotides outside the gene matches: 8. In germline, CDR1 is SEHNR, CDR2 FQNEAQ (reference sequence). This CDR3 is built from 15 residues. CDR3 residues: CASSPRRAGQETQYF. CDR3 coding DNA: TGTGCCAGCAGCCCGAGGAGAGCGGGGCAAGAGACCCAGTACTTC.

The J gene is TRBJ1-2, the V gene TRBV9; D is unresolved. CDR1 and CDR2 from the germline V gene are SGDLS and YYNGEE. The V end lost 0 bases, the J end lost 2 bases, and 8 bases lay between the germline ends. This CDR3 comprises 14 residues. The CDR3 sequence: CASSVGQINYGYTF. In nucleotides, the CDR3 is TGTGCCAGCAGCGTAGGACAAATAAACTATGGCTACACCTTC.

This clone was seen more than once but under ten times. The rearrangement links TRBV5-5 to TRBJ1-5, with D hard to call. The CDR3 has 15 amino acids. CDR1 SGHKS and CDR2 YYEKEE come from the germline V gene (reference sequence). Trimming removed 3 bases from V and 2 bases from J, with 12 bases in between. CDR3 in amino acids: CASSSVDLRNQPQHF. CDR3 in DNA: TGTGCCAGCAGCTCGGTCGATCTGCGCAATCAGCCCCAGCATTTT.

The rearrangement links TRBV10-1 to TRBJ1-2, with 8 bases identical to TRBD1. Germline lookup yields CDR1 WNHNN and CDR2 SYGVQD (reference sequence). The CDR3 sequence is 16 residues long. Losses at the gene ends were 7 bases for V and 4 bases for J; bases not matched to a gene: 14. CDR3 sequence: CASIYDRGGGGYGYTF. The CDR3 DNA sequence: TGCGCCAGCATATATGACAGGGGAGGAGGTGGCTATGGCTACACCTTC.

The chain combines TRBV5-1 with TRBJ2-1; weak D call: TRBD1 (5 bases). Germline V gene data show CDR1 as SGHRS and CDR2 as YFSETQ. There are 14 residues in the CDR3. Between the trimmed V and J ends, which lost 0 bases and 12 bases, there was a span of 16 bases. The CDR3 DNA sequence: TGCGCCAGCAGCTTGGTGGGCCAGGGCGGTTTGCAGTTCTTC. Translated, it gives CASSLVGQGGLQFF. The variable domain in full, with the rest retrieved from reference TRBV5-1 and TRBJ2-1, is KAGVTQTPRYLIKTRGQQVTLSCSPISGHRSVSWYQQTPGQGLQFLFEYFSETQRNKGNFPGRFSGRQFSNSRSEMNVSTLELGDSALYLCASSLVGQGGLQFFGPGTRLTVL.

The chain links TRBV9 to TRBJ2-3; D is undetermined. There are 15 residues in the CDR3. The germline V and J ends were trimmed by 4 bases and 2 bases, with 14 bases remaining between them. Germline-derived CDR1 and CDR2 are SGDLS and YYNGEE. CDR3 bases: TGTGCCAGCAGCCCCCTGTCTACCGTCACAGATACGCAGTATTTT. The encoded protein is CASSPLSTVTDTQYF.

The chain has TRBV19 and TRBJ2-2; a weak D match, TRBD2 (5 bases). The CDR3 loop spans 16 amino acids. V was pared by 3 bases and J by 0 bases, with 11 bases between. Germline CDR1 LNHDA, CDR2 SQIVND (reference sequence). The chain's CDR3 is CASSMRAPANTGELFF. CDR3 coding DNA: TGTGCCAGTAGTATGCGGGCCCCCGCGAACACCGGGGAGCTGTTTTTT.

The chain is built from TRBV6-5 and TRBJ1-2; TRBD1 matches 9 bases. This CDR3 region has 15 residues. Germline trimming cut 2 bases from V and 8 bases from J; bases unmatched to any gene: 9. Germline V gives CDR1 MNHEY, CDR2 SVGAGI. The CDR3 coding sequence is TGTGCCAGCAGTTACGGACAGGGGAGACTTGAAGGCTACACCTTC. As protein: CASSYGQGRLEGYTF.

The V call is TRBV7-3, the J call TRBJ2-1, with a weak D call TRBD2 (5 bases). The CDR3 sequence is 14 residues long. V lost 5 bases to trimming and J lost 3 bases, with 11 bases between them. The germline CDR1 and CDR2 sequences are SGHTA and FQGTGA. CDR3 amino acids: CASSRQDFYNEQFF. The CDR3 DNA follows: TGTGCCAGCAGCCGCCAGGACTTCTACAATGAGCAGTTCTTC.

This clone was picked up one time. The chain links TRBV19 to TRBJ1-4; 7 bases agree with TRBD1. This CDR3 has 17 amino acids. The germline gives CDR1 LNHDA, CDR2 SQIVND (reference sequence). Losses at the gene ends were 6 bases for V and 3 bases for J; bases not matched to a gene: 13. CDR3 residues: CASSDRATGVSNEKLFF. CDR3 DNA sequence: TGTGCCAGTAGCGACAGGGCGACTGGAGTGTCTAATGAAAAACTGTTTTTT.

The genes are TRBV4-3 and TRBJ2-1; 11 positions agree with TRBD2. The CDR3 sequence is 16 residues long. Germline lookup yields CDR1 LGHNA and CDR2 YSLEER. With 2 bases clipped from V and 2 bases from J, the junction kept 2 bases outside the gene matches. CDR3 sequence: CASSQMTSGAYNEQFF. The CDR3 DNA sequence: TGCGCCAGCAGCCAAATGACTAGCGGGGCCTACAATGAGCAGTTCTTC.

V gene TRBV11-2 combines with J gene TRBJ1-1; D gene unclear. Trimming removed 5 bases at V and 2 bases at J, with 12 bases between. The CDR3 is 14 residues long. Germline V gives CDR1 SGHAT, CDR2 FQNNGV. Written as DNA, the CDR3 is TGTGCCAGCAGCCTCACGGGAGGAAACACTGAAGCTTTCTTT. Protein sequence: CASSLTGGNTEAFF. The full variable domain, rest sourced from reference TRBV11-2 and TRBJ1-1, is EAGVAQSPRYKIIEKRQSVAFWCNPISGHATLYWYQQILGQGPKLLIQFQNNGVVDDSQLPKDRFSAERLKGVDSTLKIQPAKLEDSAVYLCASSLTGGNTEAFFGQGTRLTVV.

V usage is TRBV7-2 and J usage is TRBJ2-1, with D possibly TRBD2 on 5 matching bases. The germline V gene encodes CDR1 SGHTA and CDR2 FQGNSA. The CDR3 consists of 16 residues. Between the trimmed V and J ends, which lost 3 bases and 8 bases, there was a span of 20 bases. CDR3 in amino acids: CASSFKRAGLNDEQFF. In nucleotides, the CDR3 is TGTGCCAGCAGCTTCAAGAGGGCGGGTTTGAACGATGAGCAGTTCTTC.

J is TRBJ1-2 and V is TRBV28, with a tentative D call TRBD1 (5 bases). Germline-derived CDR1 and CDR2 are MDHEN and SYDVKM. The CDR3 is made up of 16 amino acids. V was clipped by 6 bases and J by 5 bases, with 22 bases between them. CDR3: CASSPLGGVRLYGYTF. In DNA, the CDR3 is TGTGCCAGCAGCCCTCTCGGGGGAGTAAGGTTGTATGGCTACACCTTC.

This clone was seen just once. The chain recombines TRBV7-2 with TRBJ1-3; D unresolved. The CDR3 totals 12 residues. Germline CDR1 SGHTA, CDR2 FQGNSA. Trimming took 3 bases from V and 3 from J, leaving 3 bases between them. CDR3 coding DNA: TGTGCCAGCAGCTTGAGTGGAAACACCATATATTTT. This translates into CASSLSGNTIYF.

Details on this clone: This CDR3 is also generated by other DNA sequences in the sample. V gene TRBV5-1 combines with J gene TRBJ1-4; D ambiguous. V lost 0 bases to trimming and J lost 7 bases, with 13 bases between them. This CDR3 has 15 amino acids. Looked up from germline, CDR1 is SGHRS and CDR2 is YFSETQ. In nucleotides, the CDR3 is TGCGCCAGCAGCTTGGTGTCGGGTCAAGGTGAAAAACTGTTTTTT. Translated, it gives CASSLVSGQGEKLFF.